Following are 3 T cell receptor beta chains from one sample sequenced in a study of blood T cell repertoires in COVID-19. Here immunoSEQ multiplex PCR was the method, and the copy in TCRdb shows in-frame clones only, minus some. The table has 250,000 or so clones, 75% to 90% seen once. The sequenced sample consisted of peripheral blood. Receptors originate from a woman aged 35 to 49 who had recovered from COVID-19.

In this sample, this clone turned up once. The chain joins TRBV7-8 to TRBJ2-7; TRBD1 matches 7 bases. Germline loops: CDR1 SGHVS, CDR2 FQNEAQ. The CDR3 has 14 residues. The trim removed 5 bases at V and 4 bases at J, leaving 8 bases unmatched. For the CDR3, the DNA is TGTGCCAGCAGCCAGATGACAGGGCGTTACGAGCAGTACTTC. The encoded protein is CASSQMTGRYEQYF.

The chain recombines TRBV5-6 with TRBJ2-1, with D hard to call. The CDR3 is made up of 13 amino acids. Germline CDR1 is SGHDT and CDR2 is YYEEEE. V gave up 2 bases and J gave up 3 bases, with 6 bases separating them. CDR3 nucleotide sequence: TGTGCCAGCAGCTTCTCAGACTACAATGAGCAGTTCTTC. Its protein is CASSFSDYNEQFF.

The sample holds one count of this clone. The chain's CDR3 is CASSLSGGETQYF. The CDR3 coding sequence is TGTGCCAGCAGCTTATCGGGGGGCGAGACCCAGTACTTC. This chain connects TRBV7-2 to TRBJ2-5, with D maybe TRBD2 (7 bases). This CDR3 is 13 amino acids long. Germline-derived CDR1 and CDR2 are SGHTA and FQGNSA. V dropped 2 bases and J dropped 5 bases, with 9 bases sitting between them.